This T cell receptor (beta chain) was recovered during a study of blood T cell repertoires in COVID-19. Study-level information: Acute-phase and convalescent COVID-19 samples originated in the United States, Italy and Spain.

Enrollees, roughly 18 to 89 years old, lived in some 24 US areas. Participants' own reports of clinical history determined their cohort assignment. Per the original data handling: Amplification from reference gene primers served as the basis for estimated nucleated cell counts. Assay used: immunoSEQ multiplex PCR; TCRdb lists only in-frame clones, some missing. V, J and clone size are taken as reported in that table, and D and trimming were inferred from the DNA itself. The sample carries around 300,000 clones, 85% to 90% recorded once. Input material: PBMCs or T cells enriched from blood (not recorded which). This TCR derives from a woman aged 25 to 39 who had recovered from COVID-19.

The CDR3, as DNA: TGCGCCAGCAGCTTGTTGGGCGGCAGGGAAGTTGGACCCCTCCACTTT. This sequence encodes CASSLLGGREVGPLHF. The chain employs TRBV5-1 and TRBJ1-6; D might be TRBD1 (5 bases). In germline, CDR1 is SGHRS, CDR2 YFSETQ. The CDR3 has 16 amino acids. V lost 1 base and J 12 bases, leaving 20 bases between the germline ends.